Listed here is a single T cell receptor beta chain. Its antigen specificity is not known. No qualities accompany the bases; no much larger clone lies one base away. These data belong to a study of blood T cell repertoires in COVID-19 (dated by TCRdb to 2018 to 2020). As for the study more broadly: The collaborator samples originated in the United States, Italy and Spain and spanned the acute and convalescent phases of COVID-19. The prospective study material was composed of cDNA or gDNA derived from T cells, B-cell-depleted T cells, or PBMCs. Deeply sampled blood TCRbeta repertoires from subjects exposed to, actively infected with, or recovered from COVID-19 were included in the dataset. The repertoires were released in a freely available public database intended as a resource for research on the immune response to SARS-CoV-2. Samples were obtained from the ongoing ImmuneRACE study (first 160 participants) and from 1,254 subjects provided by 6 global collaborators. The sample metadata nearly always contained a de-identified subject ID, COVID-19 status, age in years and sex. HLA class I and class II types, where available, came from metadata supplied by the sample provider rather than from assay-based typing. Findings and caveats that apply to the study as a whole: Clinical and demographic metadata were provided uncurated, with the amount varying by source and participant.

Taken from the germline V gene, the CDR1 and CDR2 loops are SGHTA and FQGTGA. V is cut by 5 bases and J by 3 bases, and the space between the germline ends is 10 bases. Spanning cysteine to phenylalanine, the CDR3 consists of 14 amino acids. The retained sequence is limited to the CDR3, 42 bases, with the frame set at the first base. The immunoSEQ Assay, a bias-controlled multiplex PCR, was used to amplify TCRbeta CDR3 regions from genomic DNA. Concerning the study's data processing: Within the assay, amplification of reference gene primers was used to estimate how many nucleated cells each sample contained. Sequence reads were collapsed and filtered to measure the absolute abundance of every unique TCRbeta CDR3 rearrangement. For each sample, productive Simpson clonality was calculated as the square root of Simpson's diversity index across productive rearrangements. TCRdb re-hosts the immuneACCESS table, in-frame sequences only. Its copies lack some clones; in the studies checked, an unresolved V gene accounts for under half of them, and the cause for the rest is not known. V and J calls and clone size are given by that table; D and trimming were obtained from the DNA. The sample table records more than 90,000 clones; over 65% of these occur just once. The ten biggest clones cover roughly 6.2% of the sample.

Each collaborating institution followed its own protocols to collect whole blood in K2EDTA tubes. For TCRbeta analysis, collaborators shipped samples as frozen whole blood, isolated PBMCs, or DNA extracted from either of those sample types. Sequences were obtained from peripheral blood. The source is a man aged 65-85 years with acute or convalescent COVID-19. This chain is built from TRBV7-3 and TRBJ2-2, with the D gene not confidently named. CDR3 loop: CASSPVADTGELFF. The DNA is TGTGCCAGCAGCCCCGTGGCGGACACCGGGGAGCTGTTTTTT.